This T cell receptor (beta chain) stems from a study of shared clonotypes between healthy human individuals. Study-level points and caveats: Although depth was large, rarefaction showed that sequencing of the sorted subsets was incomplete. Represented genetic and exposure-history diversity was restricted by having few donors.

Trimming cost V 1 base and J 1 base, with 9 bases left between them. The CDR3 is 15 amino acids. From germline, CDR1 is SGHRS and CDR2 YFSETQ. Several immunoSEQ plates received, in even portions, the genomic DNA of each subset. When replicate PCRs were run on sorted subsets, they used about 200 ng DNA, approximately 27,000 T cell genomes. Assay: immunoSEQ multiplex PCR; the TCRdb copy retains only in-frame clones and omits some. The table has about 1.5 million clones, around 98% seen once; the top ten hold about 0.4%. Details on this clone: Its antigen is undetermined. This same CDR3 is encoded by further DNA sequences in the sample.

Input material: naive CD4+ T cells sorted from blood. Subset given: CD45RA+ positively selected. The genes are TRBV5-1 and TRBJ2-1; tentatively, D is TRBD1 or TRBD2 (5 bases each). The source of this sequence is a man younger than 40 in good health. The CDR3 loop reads CASSLSGPSYNEQFF. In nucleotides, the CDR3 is TGCGCCAGCAGCTTGTCGGGACCTTCCTACAATGAGCAGTTCTTC.